The present entry profiles one T cell receptor beta chain with its context. This sample is drawn from a study of T cell changes during pregnancy in multiple sclerosis. The V end lost 1 base, the J end lost 8 bases, and 18 bases lay between the germline ends. The CDR3 runs 16 residues. Germline V gives CDR1 SSHAT, CDR2 FNYEAQ (reference sequence). Here immunoSEQ multiplex PCR was the method, and the copy in TCRdb shows in-frame clones only, minus some. The sample gives about 44,000 clones, approximately 96% of which show up once; 0.89% is in the top ten. The receptor was isolated from a female donor with multiple sclerosis, enrolled in a pregnancy study. Material: peripheral blood, obtained in the second trimester of pregnancy. The chain has TRBV7-7 and TRBJ2-1, with D possibly TRBD2 on 5 matching bases. The CDR3: CASSLGGRLERDEQFF. CDR3 bases: TGTGCCAGCAGCTTAGGAGGGCGTCTCGAGCGCGATGAGCAGTTCTTC.